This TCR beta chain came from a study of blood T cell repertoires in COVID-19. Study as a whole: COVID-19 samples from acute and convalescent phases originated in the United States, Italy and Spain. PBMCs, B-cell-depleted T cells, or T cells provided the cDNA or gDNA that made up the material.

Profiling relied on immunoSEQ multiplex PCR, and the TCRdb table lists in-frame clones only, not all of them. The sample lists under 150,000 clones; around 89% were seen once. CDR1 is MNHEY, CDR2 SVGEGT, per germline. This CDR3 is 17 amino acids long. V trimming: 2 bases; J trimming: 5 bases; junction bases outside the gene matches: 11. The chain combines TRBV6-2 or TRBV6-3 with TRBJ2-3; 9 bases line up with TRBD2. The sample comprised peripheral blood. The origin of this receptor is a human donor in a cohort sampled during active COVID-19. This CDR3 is CASSYNSAGGPKDTQYF. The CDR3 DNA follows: TGTGCCAGCAGTTACAATTCCGCGGGGGGGCCAAAAGATACGCAGTATTTT.